The rows below give T cell receptor beta chains drawn from one sample of a study of OX40 agonist ivuxolimab in advanced cancers. Here immunoSEQ multiplex PCR was the method, and the copy in TCRdb shows in-frame clones only, minus some. The sample lists about 58,000 clones; 90% to 95% were seen once. The sequencing used CD4+ or CD8+ T cells sorted from blood, collected in a trial of the OX40 agonist ivuxolimab. These TCRs come from an adult with an advanced solid tumor such as melanoma, head and neck, liver or kidney cancer. The CDR3 runs from the conserved cysteine through the conserved F or W. The order of the fields is V gene, D gene, clone size, J gene, CDR3 DNA, CDR3 protein. D genes are given only for firm matches. Only part of the rows carry a size: once, few, many, or a class if the clone is expanded.

>TRBV28|-|-|TRBJ2-7
TGTGCCAGCAGTTTATTTACGGACTTTTCCTACGAGCAGTACTTC
CASSLFTDFSYEQYF
>TRBV7-9|-|-|TRBJ2-2
TGTGCCAGCAGCCCGGTCCCCCAGGGGCCCGGGGAGCTGTTTTTT
CASSPVPQGPGELFF
>TRBV5-6|-|-|TRBJ2-3
TGTGCCAGCAGTCTCAGTACAGATACGCAGTATTTT
CASSLSTDTQYF
>TRBV2|TRBD1|medium-sized|TRBJ2-7
TGTGCCAGCAGGGAGAGGAACAGGGGAGCCTCAATGTACGAGCAGTACTTC
CASRERNRGASMYEQYF
>TRBV4-1|-|-|TRBJ2-7
TGCGCCAGCAGCCAGGGACCGGAGTCCTACGAGCAGTACTTC
CASSQGPESYEQYF
>TRBV2|-|-|TRBJ1-3
TGTGCCAGCAGTGACTTTGACAGCTCTGGAAACACCATATATTTT
CASSDFDSSGNTIYF
>TRBV9|-|-|TRBJ2-1
TGTGCCAGCAGCGCCAGCGGGTTTGGGGGTGAGCAGTTCTTC
CASSASGFGGEQFF
>TRBV5-1|TRBD2|-|TRBJ2-7
TGCGCCAGCAGCTTTCATCATGGGACTAGCGTCTACGAGCAGTACTTC
CASSFHHGTSVYEQYF
>TRBV4-2|-|-|TRBJ2-1
TGTGCCAGCAGCCAAGTCGGGGCCTTGGTCGATGAGCAGTTCTTC
CASSQVGALVDEQFF
>TRBV6-5|-|-|TRBJ2-7
TGTGCCAGCAGTTACCCGATCGGGGAGCAGTACTTC
CASSYPIGEQYF
>TRBV19|-|-|TRBJ2-5
TGTGCCAGTAGTATAATAGGTGGGGAGACCCAGTACTTC
CASSIIGGETQYF
>TRBV28|TRBD1|-|TRBJ2-7
TGTGCCAGCACCCCGAGGGACAGAACCTACGAGCAGTACTTC
CASTPRDRTYEQYF
>TRBV6-5|-|-|TRBJ1-4
TGTGCCAGCCGTAAAGCCGTTGAAGCTGAAAAACTGTTTTTT
CASRKAVEAEKLFF
>TRBV4-3|-|few|TRBJ2-7
TGCGCCAGCAGCCAATTTGTGGGAGGGGGTGACTACGAGCAGTACTTC
CASSQFVGGGDYEQYF
>TRBV19|TRBD1|-|TRBJ2-5
TGTGCCAGTAGTCGGGGACAGGGCCAAGAGACCCAGTACTTC
CASSRGQGQETQYF
>TRBV18|TRBD1|-|TRBJ2-7
TGTGCCAGCTCCGGGACAGCCTACGAGCAGTACTTC
CASSGTAYEQYF
>TRBV2|-|once|TRBJ2-2
TGTGCCAGCAGTGAAGCGCCAACCACCGGGGAGCTGTTTTTT
CASSEAPTTGELFF
>TRBV7-8|TRBD1|-|TRBJ2-5
TGTGCCAGCAGCTTTCACGCAGGGGGAGAGACCCAGTACTTC
CASSFHAGGETQYF
>TRBV28|-|-|TRBJ1-2
TGTGCCAGCTCCCCGCGGGGGTACCTCTATGGCTACACCTTC
CASSPRGYLYGYTF
>TRBV19|-|-|TRBJ1-5
TGTGCCAGTAATCCGGGAATGGGCAATCAGCCCCAGCATTTT
CASNPGMGNQPQHF
>TRBV7-6|TRBD2|-|TRBJ2-7
TGTGCCAGCAGCTTATTTAGCGGGAGCTCCTACGAGCAGTACTTC
CASSLFSGSSYEQYF
>TRBV15|-|-|TRBJ2-7
TGTGCCACCAGCAGAGATCTTGACAGGGCGGGGGAGCAGTACTTC
CATSRDLDRAGEQYF
>TRBV19|-|-|TRBJ2-1
TGTGCCAGTAGTGATGACGGCGTTTACAATGAGCAGTTCTTC
CASSDDGVYNEQFF
>TRBV6-5|-|once|TRBJ2-3
TGTGCCAGCAGTCCGGGTGGGGATACGCAGTATTTT
CASSPGGDTQYF
>TRBV4-2|-|-|TRBJ2-1
TGTGCCAGCAGCCAAGATTGGTTGGGGCTAGCAGAGAGCTCCTACAATGAGCAGTTCTTC
CASSQDWLGLAESSYNEQFF
>TRBV4-2|-|-|TRBJ2-7
TGTGCCAGCAGCCAAGATGAGACTAGCTCCTACGAGCAGTACTTC
CASSQDETSSYEQYF
>TRBV4-3|TRBD1|once|TRBJ2-7
TGCGCCAGCAGCCAAAGGACAGGGGCACACGAGCAGTACTTC
CASSQRTGAHEQYF
>TRBV4-3|TRBD2|-|TRBJ2-2
TGCGCCAGCAGCCAAGATTCGGGACTAGCGGGCCCCGGCACCGGGGAGCTGTTTTTT
CASSQDSGLAGPGTGELFF
>TRBV10-3|TRBD1|-|TRBJ2-7
TGTGCCATCAGTGAGTCAGGACAGGGCATCTCTCACGAGCAGTACTTC
CAISESGQGISHEQYF
>TRBV5-4|-|-|TRBJ2-7
TGTGCCAGCAGTCCCCCCGGCTTAGGAATCGAGCAGTACTTC
CASSPPGLGIEQYF
>TRBV13|-|-|TRBJ2-7
TGTGCCAGCAGCTTAGCGGAGGCATCCTACGAGCAGTACTTC
CASSLAEASYEQYF
>TRBV4-3|-|-|TRBJ2-5
TGCGCCAGCAGCCAAGATAGGCTGAGGGAAGAGACCCAGTACTTC
CASSQDRLREETQYF
>TRBV13|TRBD2|-|TRBJ2-2
TGTGCCAGCAGCTTAGGCCGAGCGGGATACACCGGGGAGCTGTTTTTT
CASSLGRAGYTGELFF
>TRBV6-1|TRBD2|-|TRBJ2-7
TGTGCCAGCAGTGAAGGGACTAGTTCACAAGAGCAGTACTTC
CASSEGTSSQEQYF
>TRBV5-6|-|-|TRBJ2-7
TGTGCCAGCAGCTTCCTGGCCTACGAGCAGTACTTC
CASSFLAYEQYF
>TRBV9|-|-|TRBJ2-7
TGTGCCAGCAGCGTCGGAGTTGGAGGCTCCTACGAGCAGTACTTC
CASSVGVGGSYEQYF
>TRBV6-4|-|-|TRBJ2-3
TGTGCCAGTCTTCCGGACAGCTCTCGGCCAGATACGCAGTATTTT
CASLPDSSRPDTQYF
>TRBV7-9|-|-|TRBJ2-3
TGTGCCAGCAGCTTAGCGGGAGCACCCTCTAGCACAGATACGCAGTATTTT
CASSLAGAPSSTDTQYF
>TRBV9|-|-|TRBJ1-2
TGTGCCAGCAGCGTAGCTGCGGGGGGCATGGACTATGGCTACACCTTC
CASSVAAGGMDYGYTF
>TRBV4-3|-|-|TRBJ2-7
TGCGCCAGCAGCCTCTCTCGGGGTGCCGCCTACGAGCAGTACTTC
CASSLSRGAAYEQYF
>TRBV7-9|-|-|TRBJ1-2
TGTGCCAGCAGCTCATTGGGGTCATTGGCAACGGCTAACTATGGCTACACCTTC
CASSSLGSLATANYGYTF
>TRBV16|-|-|TRBJ1-4
TGTGCCAGCAGCCAATCGCAGGGGTCAAATGAAAAACTGTTTTTT
CASSQSQGSNEKLFF
>TRBV15|-|-|TRBJ2-1
TGTGCCTCACGGGGGGCTTCCTACAATGAGCAGTTCTTC
CASRGASYNEQFF
>TRBV5-4|-|-|TRBJ2-4
TGTGCCAGCAGATACATGGGAGCGGCTAAAAACATTCAGTACTTC
CASRYMGAAKNIQYF
>TRBV14|-|-|TRBJ2-2
TGTGCCAGCAGCTTGGCTATGGTCTCCGGGGAGCTGTTTTTT
CASSLAMVSGELFF
>TRBV27|TRBD2|-|TRBJ2-7
TGTGCCAGCAGTTTAGGGCTAGCGGGAGCCTACGAGCAGTACTTC
CASSLGLAGAYEQYF